This entry features one TCR beta chain sequence. This specimen comes from a study of blood T cell repertoires in COVID-19. Background on the study: Collection of acute and convalescent COVID-19 samples took place in the United States, Italy and Spain. PBMCs, B-cell-depleted T cells, or T cells provided the cDNA or gDNA that made up the material.

Original processing methods: The assay estimated nucleated cells by amplifying reference gene primers. The method was immunoSEQ multiplex PCR; TCRdb's version includes in-frame clones alone and lacks a portion of them. V, J and clone size derive from that table, while D and trimming were established from the DNA sequence. This table has tens of thousands of clones, 88% appearing once. This receptor was identified in a human donor with active COVID-19. The donor label of this sample is uncertain. The source material was peripheral blood.

CDR3 DNA: TGTGCCAGCAGCCAAGATCGGGTGAATGAGCAGTTCTTC. Protein sequence: CASSQDRVNEQFF. The V call is TRBV3-1 (or the pseudogene TRBV3-2), the J call TRBJ2-1; D gene unclear. Germline V gene sequence: CDR1 LGHDT, CDR2 YNNKEL (reference sequence). CDR3 length: 13 amino acids. V was trimmed by 0 bases and J by 7 bases, leaving 7 bases between them.